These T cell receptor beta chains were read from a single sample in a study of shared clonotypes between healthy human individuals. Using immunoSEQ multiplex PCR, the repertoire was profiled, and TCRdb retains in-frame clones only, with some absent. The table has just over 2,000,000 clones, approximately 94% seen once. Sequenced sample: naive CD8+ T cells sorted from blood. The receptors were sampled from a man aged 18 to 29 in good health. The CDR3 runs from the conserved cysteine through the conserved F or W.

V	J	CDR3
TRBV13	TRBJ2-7	CASSLLAGGSYEQYF
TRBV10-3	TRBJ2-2	CAISEGQGHTGELFF
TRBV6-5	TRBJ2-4	CASSYSEGTGIQYF
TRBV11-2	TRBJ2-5	CASSLMRGAGQETQYF
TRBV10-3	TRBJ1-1	CAISDNENSNTEAFF
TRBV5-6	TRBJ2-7	CASSFGQVYEQYF
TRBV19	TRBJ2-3	CASNPPWGTDTQYF
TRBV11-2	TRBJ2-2	CASSIAGFTGELFF
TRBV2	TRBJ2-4	CASSLDSELAKNIQYF
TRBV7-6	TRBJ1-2	CASSSPGEGLSGYTF
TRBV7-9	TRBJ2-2	CASSWGLAGFTGELFF
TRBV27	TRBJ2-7	CASSWTSASYEQYF
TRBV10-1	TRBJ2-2	CASSESGETGELFF
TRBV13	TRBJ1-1	CASSANRGGTEAFF
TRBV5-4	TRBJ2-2	CASSLISGSNTGELFF
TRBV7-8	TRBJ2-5	CASSLASSRETQYF
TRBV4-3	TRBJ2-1	CASSQIAGSSYNEQFF
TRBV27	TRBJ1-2	CATMGQSPNYGYTF
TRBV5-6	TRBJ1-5	CASSSPSSLGAQHF
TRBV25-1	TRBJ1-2	CASWGQGAQGYTF
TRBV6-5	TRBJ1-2	CASSTGLANYGYTF
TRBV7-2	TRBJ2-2	CASSQTVAGGPGTGELFF
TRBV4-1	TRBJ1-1	CASSPRTGDMNTEAFF
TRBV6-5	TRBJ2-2	CASSYSPGANTGELFF
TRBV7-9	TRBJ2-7	CASSLSDSYEQYF
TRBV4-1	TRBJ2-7	CASSQGTRQGPEQYF
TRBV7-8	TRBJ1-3	CASSLDGNTIYF
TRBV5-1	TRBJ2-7	CASSYGLSYEQYF
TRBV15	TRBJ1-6	CATSRDRPSPLHF
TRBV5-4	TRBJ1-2	CASSVGSNYGYTF
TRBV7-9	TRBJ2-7	CASRPSPGGGVNEQYF
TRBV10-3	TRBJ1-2	CAISESPLVGYTF
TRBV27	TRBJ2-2	CASRWTSGTGELFF
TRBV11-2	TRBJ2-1	CASSFVLAGVSSYNEQFF
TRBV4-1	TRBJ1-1	CASSPVGREAGNTEAFF
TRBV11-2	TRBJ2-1	CASSLETYLYNEQFF
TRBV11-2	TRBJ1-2	CASSFSRPDVTGYGYTF
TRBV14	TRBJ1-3	CASSQETGAGPGNTIYF
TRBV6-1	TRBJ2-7	CASSPTGASYEQYF
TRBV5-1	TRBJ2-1	CASSLLTSGYNEQFF
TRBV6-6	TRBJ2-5	CASSYPAESPGETQYF
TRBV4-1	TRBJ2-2	CASSSVGTGGTGELFF
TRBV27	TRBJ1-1	CASSSLGTGNTEAFF
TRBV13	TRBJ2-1	CASSSTSGSYNEQFF
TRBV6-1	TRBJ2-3	CASSVLTSGGPADTQYF
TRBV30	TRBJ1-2	CAWSRPDPTGGYTF
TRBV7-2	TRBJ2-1	CASSLARGQGEGEQFF
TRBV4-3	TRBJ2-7	CASSHYSGPGNEQYF
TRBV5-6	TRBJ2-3	CASSWAGEGPDTQYF
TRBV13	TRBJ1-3	CASRPTDSLNSGNTIYF
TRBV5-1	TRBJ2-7	CASSFSRTGPEQYF
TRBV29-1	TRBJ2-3	CSVEEVDTQYF